Listed here are 32 T cell receptor beta chains from one sample, sequenced in a study of blood T cell repertoires in COVID-19. Data came from immunoSEQ multiplex PCR; TCRdb stores just in-frame clones and leaves some out. The top ten clones hold 0.75% to 1% of a sample with over 250,000 clones, roughly 88% of them seen once. Sample: PBMCs or T cells enriched from blood (not recorded which). These receptors all come from a woman younger than 45 who had recovered from COVID-19.

The CDR3 bases are TGTGCCAGCAGCTTCGGTAAGGGACGAACTAGCGGAAACACCATATATTTT. Its translation is CASSFGKGRTSGNTIYF. The rearrangement uses TRBV5-4 and TRBJ1-3; perhaps TRBD1 as D (5 bases). This CDR3 has 17 residues. Germline CDR1 and CDR2: SGHNT and YYREEE (reference sequence). Trimming shortened V by 2 bases and J by 4 bases, and 19 bases separated the two germline ends.

This clone was seen a handful of times. V and J are TRBV3-1 (or the pseudogene TRBV3-2) and TRBJ1-5; TRBD1 might be the D (6 bases). This CDR3 has 20 amino acids. Germline V gene data show CDR1 as LGHDT and CDR2 as YNNKEL (reference sequence). V lost 4 bases to trimming and J lost 4 bases, with 29 bases between them. The CDR3, as DNA: TGTGCCAGCAGCCTCCGCGAATCCCGACAGGAGGAGGAAAAAAATCAGCCCCAGCATTTT. This codes for CASSLRESRQEEEKNQPQHF.

The chain links TRBV7-8 to TRBJ1-2; TRBD1 agrees at 7 bases. The trim removed 5 bases at V and 0 bases at J, leaving 12 bases unmatched. Germline lookup yields CDR1 SGHVS and CDR2 FQNEAQ. The CDR3 loop spans 17 amino acids. The CDR3 spells CASSGRQGMSANYGYTF. The CDR3, as DNA: TGTGCCAGCAGCGGCCGACAGGGTATGTCAGCTAACTATGGCTACACCTTC.

The CDR3 loop is CASRTSSGNQPQHF. The DNA of the CDR3 is TGTGCCAGCAGGACATCCAGTGGCAATCAGCCCCAGCATTTT. The chain joins TRBV28 to TRBJ1-5; D gene uncertain. Germline values: CDR1 MDHEN, CDR2 SYDVKM. Trimming shortened V by 6 bases and J by 2 bases, and 11 bases separated the two germline ends. The CDR3 is 14 residues long.

This sequence joins TRBV19 and TRBJ1-1; D uncertain. Per the germline V gene, CDR1 is LNHDA and CDR2 is SQIVND (reference sequence). V lost 3 bases and J 11 bases, leaving 16 bases between the germline ends. CDR3 size: 13 residues. The CDR3 DNA sequence: TGTGCCAGTAGTATCGGCACGCACCGCGGGGCTTTCTTT. Its protein is CASSIGTHRGAFF.

The chain recombines TRBV5-1 with TRBJ2-7; 7 bases map to TRBD2. From germline, CDR1 is SGHRS and CDR2 YFSETQ. The CDR3 has 14 residues. The ends lost 4 bases at V and 2 bases at J; junction bases unmatched: 6. CDR3 residues: CASSGPSGAYEQYF. The CDR3 DNA sequence: TGCGCCAGCAGCGGCCCTAGCGGCGCCTACGAGCAGTACTTC.

This clone was recorded a few times. The chain joins TRBV3-1 (or the pseudogene TRBV3-2) to TRBJ1-5; 7 nucleotides line up with TRBD1. The CDR3 has 13 amino acids. With V trimmed by 1 base and J by 10 bases, 4 bases remained unmatched. The germline gives CDR1 LGHDT, CDR2 YNNKEL (reference sequence). DNA of the CDR3: TGTGCCAGCAGCCAAGGTTGGGACAGTCCCCAGCATTTT. Translated: CASSQGWDSPQHF.

V usage is TRBV11-3 and J usage is TRBJ1-6; D gene unclear. Germline CDR1 and CDR2: SGHNT and YENEEA. This CDR3 has 15 amino acids. V lost 1 base and J lost 9, with 13 bases in between. DNA for the CDR3: TGTGCCAGCAGCTTAGGCGGTATTACTTTTTCACCCCTCCACTTT. It codes for CASSLGGITFSPLHF.

V gene TRBV5-1 combines with J gene TRBJ2-7; unclear D gene. Germline CDR1 is SGHRS and CDR2 is YFSETQ. The V end lost 2 bases, the J end lost 4 bases, and 13 bases lay between the germline ends. The CDR3 runs 14 residues. CDR3 in DNA: TGCGCCAGCAGCTTCTCCCAGGCTAAATACGAGCAGTACTTC. Its translation is CASSFSQAKYEQYF.

This rearrangement joins TRBV27 to TRBJ2-1; 10 bases line up with TRBD2. CDR3 length: 16 residues. Germline values: CDR1 MNHEY, CDR2 SMNVEV (reference sequence). The trim removed 3 bases at V and 7 bases at J, leaving 9 bases unmatched. The CDR3 here is CASSFWASGRGNEQFF. The CDR3 coding sequence is TGTGCCAGCAGTTTTTGGGCTAGCGGGAGAGGGAATGAGCAGTTCTTC.

This chain links TRBV5-6 with TRBJ2-7; D gene ambiguous. The CDR3 extends over 14 amino acids. The V end was cut by 4 bases, the J end by 2 bases, with 13 bases between. Germline-derived CDR1 and CDR2 are SGHDT and YYEEEE. The CDR3: CASSPSLGAYEQYF. DNA for the CDR3: TGTGCCAGCAGCCCATCGTTAGGAGCCTACGAGCAGTACTTC.

This clone appeared once. This same CDR3 is encoded by further DNA sequences in the sample. The V and J genes are TRBV9 and TRBJ2-7; TRBD1 matches at 10 bases. Germline CDR1 and CDR2: SGDLS and YYNGEE. CDR3 length: 15 amino acids. V shed 0 bases and J 2 bases; nucleotides not matched to a gene: 2. CDR3 nucleotides: TGTGCCAGCAGCGTAGAAGGACAGGGGGCCTACGAGCAGTACTTC. Protein sequence: CASSVEGQGAYEQYF. Together with reference TRBV9 and TRBJ2-7, the CDR3 gives the full variable domain: DSGVTQTPKHLITATGQRVTLRCSPRSGDLSVYWYQQSLDQGLQFLIQYYNGEERAKGNILERFSAQQFPDLHSELNLSSLELGDSALYFCASSVEGQGAYEQYFGPGTRLTVT.

The chain combines TRBV2 with TRBJ1-2; 9 nucleotides align to TRBD1. Germline trimming cut 10 bases from V and 5 bases from J; bases unmatched to any gene: 11. The CDR3 covers 14 residues. Per the germline V gene, CDR1 is SNHLY and CDR2 is FYNNEI. The CDR3 region has the DNA TGTGCCATTCTCAAGGGACAGGGTTCGTATGGCTACACCTTC. Its translation is CAILKGQGSYGYTF. The full variable domain, with the rest looked up from reference TRBV2 and TRBJ1-2, is EPEVTQTPSHQVTQMGQEVILRCVPISNHLYFYWYRQILGQKVEFLVSFYNNEISEKSEIFDDQFSVERPDGSNFTLKIRSTKLEDSAMYFCAILKGQGSYGYTFGSGTRLTVV.

This sequence joins TRBV4-1 and TRBJ1-2; tentatively, D is TRBD1 (5 bases). V dropped 0 bases and J dropped 3 bases, with 11 bases sitting between them. CDR3 length: 15 amino acids. Germline assignment: CDR1 MGHRA and CDR2 YSYEKL. CDR3 nucleotide sequence: TGCGCCAGCAGCCAAGATGGAAGGGGCTACTATGGCTACACCTTC. It translates to CASSQDGRGYYGYTF.

This clone appeared a few times. The V gene is TRBV7-9, the J gene TRBJ2-5; 8 nucleotides align to TRBD1. V dropped 6 bases and J dropped 4; count of bases not matched to a gene: 13. The CDR3 totals 16 residues. The germline V gene has CDR1 SEHNR and CDR2 FQNEAQ (reference sequence). The CDR3 region has the DNA TGTGCCAGCAGGTTAATCAGGACAGGGTCAGGAGAGACCCAGTACTTC. Protein: CASRLIRTGSGETQYF. The full variable domain, with the rest looked up from reference TRBV7-9 and TRBJ2-5, is DTGVSQNPRHKITKRGQNVTFRCDPISEHNRLYWYRQTLGQGPEFLTYFQNEAQLEKSRLLSDRFSAERPKGSFSTLEIQRTEQGDSAMYLCASRLIRTGSGETQYFGPGTRLLVL.

This clone has a handful of counts. The V and J genes are TRBV7-8 and TRBJ2-3; D is undetermined. V dropped 4 bases and J dropped 4 bases, with 24 bases sitting between them. This CDR3 region has 18 residues. Germline V CDR1 and CDR2: SGHVS, FQNEAQ. CDR3 region: CASSSSLVRSGLPDTQYF. The CDR3 region has the DNA TGTGCCAGCAGCTCCTCGCTTGTAAGGAGTGGGTTGCCAGATACGCAGTATTTT.

The genes are TRBV4-1 and TRBJ2-7, with TRBD1 identical over 7 bases. Trimming cost V 1 base and J 5 bases; bases outside gene matches: 8. Germline assignment: CDR1 MGHRA and CDR2 YSYEKL. The CDR3 consists of 15 residues. CDR3 sequence: CASSQAGPDRDEQYF. In DNA form, the CDR3 reads TGCGCCAGCAGCCAAGCGGGTCCCGACAGGGACGAGCAGTACTTC.

The V and J genes are TRBV5-6 and TRBJ1-4; TRBD1 aligns across 8 bases. The CDR3 runs 16 residues. From germline, CDR1 is SGHDT and CDR2 YYEEEE. V lost 4 bases to trimming and J lost 8 bases; unmatched junction nucleotides: 13. This CDR3 is CASSGTGPLRGEKLFF. DNA for the CDR3: TGTGCCAGCAGCGGGACAGGCCCTCTCCGTGGCGAAAAACTGTTTTTT.

J is TRBJ2-7 and V is TRBV11-2; 8 nucleotides line up with TRBD1. J gave up 7 bases and V 2 bases, and 16 bases lay outside the gene matches. This CDR3 contains 17 residues. Germline loops: CDR1 SGHAT, CDR2 FQNNGV. CDR3 residues: CASSLFSPDRGHREQYF. The CDR3 nucleotides are TGTGCCAGCAGCTTATTCTCTCCCGACAGGGGTCATCGGGAGCAGTACTTC.

The V call is TRBV19, the J call TRBJ1-6, with 7 nucleotides matching TRBD1. The CDR3 extends over 16 amino acids. Per the germline V gene, CDR1 is LNHDA and CDR2 is SQIVND (reference sequence). The trim removed 6 bases at V and 9 bases at J, leaving 14 bases unmatched. CDR3 DNA sequence: TGTGCCAGTAGCAAGGACTCGACAGGGTCCGGTTCACCCCTCCACTTT. Its translation: CASSKDSTGSGSPLHF.

This chain joins TRBV30 and TRBJ1-5; D is undetermined. This CDR3 is built from 14 residues. CDR1 is GTSNPN and CDR2 is SVGIG in the germline V gene (reference sequence). The V and J ends lost 1 base and 9 bases respectively, with 16 bases between them. The CDR3 loop is CAWSERRGTGPQHF. The CDR3 DNA sequence: TGTGCCTGGAGTGAACGTCGAGGAACCGGGCCCCAGCATTTT.

This sequence joins TRBV5-6 and TRBJ1-5; D not resolved. The V end lost 0 bases, the J end lost 8 bases, and 12 bases lay between the germline ends. The CDR3 length is 14 residues. Germline values: CDR1 SGHDT, CDR2 YYEEEE. CDR3 sequence: CASSLGGWEKPQHF. In DNA, the CDR3 is TGTGCCAGCAGCTTGGGAGGGTGGGAGAAGCCCCAGCATTTT.

This rearrangement joins TRBV21-1 to TRBJ1-1. TRBV21-1 is termed a pseudogene. The CDR3 contains 16 residues. The CDR3 protein is CASSKALFIADTEAFF. CDR3 DNA sequence: TGTGCCAGCAGCAAAGCTTTGTTTATAGCGGACACTGAAGCTTTCTTT.

The genes are TRBV10-3 and TRBJ2-3, with a tentative D call TRBD2 (6 bases). This CDR3 contains 15 residues. Germline lookup yields CDR1 ENHRY and CDR2 SYGVKD. Trimming took 9 bases from V and 2 from J, leaving 18 bases between them. The CDR3 spells CAISPGTFLTDTQYF. The CDR3 region has the DNA TGTGCCATTAGCCCCGGGACTTTTCTCACAGATACGCAGTATTTT.

This rearrangement joins TRBV7-9 to TRBJ1-1; a weak D match, TRBD1 (6 bases). Germline V gene lookup returns CDR1 SEHNR and CDR2 FQNEAQ (reference sequence). Trimming pared 5 bases from V and 5 bases from J, leaving 18 bases between. This CDR3 has 15 amino acids. In nucleotides, the CDR3 is TGTGCCAGCAGCCCTCAGGGGCCGCTGTGGACTGAAGCTTTCTTT. Translated, it gives CASSPQGPLWTEAFF.

The chain carries TRBV7-9 and TRBJ2-3; 11 bases fit TRBD2. Germline CDR1 is SEHNR and CDR2 is FQNEAQ (reference sequence). CDR3 length equals 19 residues. The V segment lost 4 bases and the J segment 2 bases; nucleotides outside the gene matches: 14. CDR3 DNA: TGTGCCAGCAGCTGGACAGGGAGCGGGACTAGCGGATTCACAGATACGCAGTATTTT. Residues: CASSWTGSGTSGFTDTQYF.

The J gene is TRBJ2-2, the V gene TRBV27; D remains ambiguous. The CDR3 is made up of 10 amino acids. Germline CDR1 is MNHEY and CDR2 is SMNVEV (reference sequence). For the CDR3, the DNA is TGTGTGGGCAACACCGGGGAGCTGTTTTTT. Protein product: CVGNTGELFF.

The CDR3 DNA is TGTGCCAGCAGCCAAGGGGCCACCACCCGGGAGGGTAATGAAAAACTGTTTTTT. As protein: CASSQGATTREGNEKLFF. The chain links TRBV4-2 to TRBJ1-4; D uncertain. V was clipped by 1 base and J by 4 bases, with 19 bases between them. Germline V gives CDR1 LGHNA, CDR2 YNFKEQ. The CDR3 covers 18 residues.

The chain is built from TRBV9 and TRBJ1-1; weak D call: TRBD1 (5 bases). The CDR3 length is 16 residues. Between the trimmed V and J ends, which lost 0 bases and 6 bases, there was a span of 18 bases. Looked up from germline, CDR1 is SGDLS and CDR2 is YYNGEE. CDR3 protein: CASSVGSSGLMAEAFF. The DNA of the CDR3 is TGTGCCAGCAGCGTAGGTTCTTCAGGGCTAATGGCTGAAGCTTTCTTT.

The gene calls are TRBV15 and TRBJ2-1; 7 bases fit TRBD1. Germline CDR1 and CDR2: LNHNV and YYDKDF (reference sequence). The ends lost 0 bases at V and 0 bases at J; junction bases unmatched: 2. The CDR3 loop spans 16 amino acids. The CDR3 sequence is CATSRETGSSYNEQFF. The CDR3 nucleotides read TGTGCCACCAGCAGAGAGACAGGGAGCTCCTACAATGAGCAGTTCTTC. Complete variable domain (other parts from reference TRBV15 and TRBJ2-1): DAMVIQNPRYQVTQFGKPVTLSCSQTLNHNVMYWYQQKSSQAPKLLFHYYDKDFNNEADTPDNFQSRRPNTSFCFLDIRSPGLGDTAMYLCATSRETGSSYNEQFFGPGTRLTVL.

The gene calls are TRBV27 and TRBJ1-1; D gene unclear. V gave up 3 bases and J gave up 6 bases, with 11 bases separating them. The germline CDR1 and CDR2 sequences are MNHEY and SMNVEV (reference sequence). The CDR3 spans 13 residues. CDR3 DNA: TGTGCCAGCAGTTTGATGAGGGTCTCTGAAGCTTTCTTT. It yields the protein CASSLMRVSEAFF.

The chain employs TRBV2 and TRBJ2-2; D gene uncertain. The germline V gene has CDR1 SNHLY and CDR2 FYNNEI. Between the trimmed V and J ends, which lost 2 bases and 3 bases, there was a span of 10 bases. This CDR3 has 15 residues. The CDR3 bases are TGTGCCAGCAGTGAAACTCGTATAGACACCGGGGAGCTGTTTTTT. Translation: CASSETRIDTGELFF.